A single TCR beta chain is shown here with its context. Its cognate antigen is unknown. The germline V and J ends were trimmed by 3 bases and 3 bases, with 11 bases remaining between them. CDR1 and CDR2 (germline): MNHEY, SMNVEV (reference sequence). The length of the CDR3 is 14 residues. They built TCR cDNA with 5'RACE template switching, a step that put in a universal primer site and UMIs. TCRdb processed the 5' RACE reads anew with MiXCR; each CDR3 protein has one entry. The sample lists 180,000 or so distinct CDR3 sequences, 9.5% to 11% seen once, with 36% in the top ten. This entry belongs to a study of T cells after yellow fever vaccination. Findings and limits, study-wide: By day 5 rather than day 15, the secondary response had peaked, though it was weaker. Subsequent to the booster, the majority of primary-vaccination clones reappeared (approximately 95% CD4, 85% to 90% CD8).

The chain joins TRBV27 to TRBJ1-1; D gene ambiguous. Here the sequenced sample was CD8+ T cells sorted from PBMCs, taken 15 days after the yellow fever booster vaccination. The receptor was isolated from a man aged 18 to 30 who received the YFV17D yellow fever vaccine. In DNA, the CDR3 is TGTGCCAGCAGTTTGTCAGGTCCATACACTGAAGCTTTCTTT. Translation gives CASSLSGPYTEAFF.